A selection of T cell receptor beta chains follows, all from one sample in a study of blood T cell repertoires in COVID-19. Method: immunoSEQ multiplex PCR; TCRdb's copy keeps in-frame clones and lacks some. The sample contains approximately 100,000 clones, 82% of which appear only once. The sequencing sample was made of peripheral blood. These receptors all come from a man between 65 and 79 years old with active or convalescent COVID-19. Each CDR3 is given with its conserved first and last residue. Each record gives: V gene, D gene, CDR3 length, J gene, clone size, CDR3 protein, CDR3 DNA. D genes are given only for firm matches. A row's size may be missing; if present it is once, few, many or a size class.

v_gene: TRBV2; d_gene: TRBD1; len: 14; j_gene: TRBJ1-4; abundance: .; CDR3aa: CASSRDREGEKLFF; CDR3nt: TGTGCCAGCAGCCGGGACAGGGAAGGGGAAAAACTGTTTTTT
v_gene: TRBV10-3; d_gene: .; len: 12; j_gene: TRBJ1-1; abundance: .; CDR3aa: CASSGEVTEAFF; CDR3nt: TGTGCCTCCAGCGGGGAGGTCACTGAAGCTTTCTTT
v_gene: TRBV5-6; d_gene: .; len: 15; j_gene: TRBJ2-7; abundance: few; CDR3aa: CASSPPDRKAYEQYF; CDR3nt: TGTGCCAGCAGCCCCCCGGACAGAAAGGCCTACGAGCAGTACTTC
v_gene: TRBV29-1; d_gene: TRBD2; len: 14; j_gene: TRBJ2-3; abundance: .; CDR3aa: CSVGASGGTDTQYF; CDR3nt: TGCAGCGTGGGGGCTAGCGGGGGAACAGATACGCAGTATTTT
v_gene: TRBV7-6; d_gene: .; len: 16; j_gene: TRBJ2-2; abundance: few; CDR3aa: CASSLSGSVGTGELFF; CDR3nt: TGTGCCAGCAGCTTAAGCGGCAGCGTGGGAACCGGGGAGCTGTTTTTT
v_gene: TRBV7-2; d_gene: .; len: 13; j_gene: TRBJ1-2; abundance: .; CDR3aa: CASSSFITGGYTF; CDR3nt: TGTGCCAGCAGCTCTTTCATCACCGGGGGCTACACCTTC
v_gene: TRBV4-1; d_gene: TRBD1; len: 15; j_gene: TRBJ1-2; abundance: .; CDR3aa: CASSQRTGDNYGYTF; CDR3nt: TGCGCCAGCAGCCAGAGGACAGGGGATAACTATGGCTACACCTTC
v_gene: TRBV11-3; d_gene: TRBD1; len: 14; j_gene: TRBJ2-7; abundance: .; CDR3aa: CASSLGGQSREQYF; CDR3nt: TGTGCCAGCAGCTTAGGGGGACAGTCTCGTGAGCAGTACTTC
v_gene: TRBV6-5; d_gene: .; len: 16; j_gene: TRBJ2-3; abundance: .; CDR3aa: CASSYSNGARADTQYF; CDR3nt: TGTGCCAGCAGTTACTCGAATGGGGCCCGGGCAGATACGCAGTATTTT
v_gene: TRBV9; d_gene: .; len: 15; j_gene: TRBJ1-1; abundance: .; CDR3aa: CASSVGGGMNTEAFF; CDR3nt: TGTGCCAGCAGCGTAGGAGGAGGGATGAACACTGAAGCTTTCTTT
v_gene: TRBV4-3; d_gene: .; len: 14; j_gene: TRBJ2-3; abundance: .; CDR3aa: CASSQGTNLRGQYF; CDR3nt: TGCGCCAGCAGCCAAGGGACCAATCTCAGGGGGCAGTATTTT
v_gene: TRBV5-8; d_gene: TRBD2; len: 16; j_gene: TRBJ2-5; abundance: .; CDR3aa: CASSFSGGGFQETQYF; CDR3nt: TGTGCCAGCAGCTTTAGCGGGGGAGGGTTTCAAGAGACCCAGTACTTC
v_gene: TRBV12-3/TRBV12-4; d_gene: TRBD1; len: 13; j_gene: TRBJ1-1; abundance: few; CDR3aa: CASGVRGLTEAFF; CDR3nt: TGTGCCAGCGGTGTAAGGGGGCTGACTGAAGCTTTCTTT
v_gene: TRBV30; d_gene: .; len: 14; j_gene: TRBJ2-1; abundance: few; CDR3aa: CAWRPADSYNEQFF; CDR3nt: TGTGCCTGGAGGCCAGCGGACTCCTACAATGAGCAGTTCTTC
v_gene: TRBV3-1/TRBV3-2; d_gene: .; len: 18; j_gene: TRBJ2-1; abundance: .; CDR3aa: CASSQGLPLEASYNEQFF; CDR3nt: TGTGCCAGCAGCCAAGGCCTCCCTCTAGAGGCCTCCTACAATGAGCAGTTCTTC
v_gene: TRBV18; d_gene: .; len: 13; j_gene: TRBJ1-1; abundance: .; CDR3aa: CASSPPGNTEAFF; CDR3nt: TGTGCCAGCTCACCCCCGGGGAACACTGAAGCTTTCTTT
v_gene: TRBV27; d_gene: .; len: 15; j_gene: TRBJ1-4; abundance: .; CDR3aa: CASSFQGRVNEKLFF; CDR3nt: TGTGCCAGCAGTTTTCAGGGCCGGGTAAATGAAAAACTGTTTTTT
v_gene: TRBV3-1/TRBV3-2; d_gene: TRBD1; len: 13; j_gene: TRBJ2-1; abundance: few; CDR3aa: CASSLYRGSEQFF; CDR3nt: TGTGCCAGCAGCCTCTACAGGGGTAGTGAGCAGTTCTTC
v_gene: TRBV6-5; d_gene: .; len: 13; j_gene: TRBJ1-2; abundance: .; CDR3aa: CASSRTENYGYTF; CDR3nt: TGTGCCAGCAGTAGGACAGAAAACTATGGCTACACCTTC
v_gene: TRBV25-1; d_gene: .; len: 12; j_gene: TRBJ2-7; abundance: .; CDR3aa: CASNGLNYEQYF; CDR3nt: TGTGCCAGCAATGGACTGAACTACGAGCAGTACTTC
v_gene: TRBV18; d_gene: TRBD2; len: 18; j_gene: TRBJ2-1; abundance: .; CDR3aa: CASSQLAVASSSYNEQFF; CDR3nt: TGTGCCAGCTCACAACTAGCGGTCGCCTCTAGCTCCTACAATGAGCAGTTCTTC
v_gene: TRBV3-1/TRBV3-2; d_gene: .; len: 15; j_gene: TRBJ2-3; abundance: .; CDR3aa: CASSLGWLASDTQYF; CDR3nt: TGTGCCAGCAGCCTCGGTTGGCTAGCCTCGGATACGCAGTATTTT
v_gene: TRBV29-1; d_gene: TRBD1; len: 11; j_gene: TRBJ2-1; abundance: .; CDR3aa: CSGDRGREQFF; CDR3nt: TGCAGCGGTGACAGGGGGCGAGAGCAGTTCTTC
v_gene: TRBV30; d_gene: TRBD2; len: 14; j_gene: TRBJ2-3; abundance: .; CDR3aa: CAWSVRSGGGTQYF; CDR3nt: TGTGCCTGGAGTGTACGTAGCGGGGGGGGTACGCAGTATTTT
v_gene: TRBV19; d_gene: .; len: 13; j_gene: TRBJ1-5; abundance: .; CDR3aa: CASSRTVGQPQHF; CDR3nt: TGTGCCAGTAGTAGGACAGTGGGTCAGCCCCAGCATTTT
v_gene: TRBV30; d_gene: TRBD2; len: 14; j_gene: TRBJ2-5; abundance: once; CDR3aa: CASRTSGGEETQYF; CDR3nt: TGTGCCTCCCGGACTAGCGGGGGAGAAGAGACCCAGTACTTC
v_gene: TRBV7-2; d_gene: .; len: 15; j_gene: TRBJ2-7; abundance: .; CDR3aa: CASSPTGSSSYEQYF; CDR3nt: TGTGCCAGCAGCCCCACAGGGTCTAGCTCCTACGAGCAGTACTTC
v_gene: TRBV9; d_gene: .; len: 15; j_gene: TRBJ2-7; abundance: .; CDR3aa: CASSVDGVYGYEQYF; CDR3nt: TGTGCCAGCAGCGTAGATGGAGTTTACGGCTACGAGCAGTACTTC
v_gene: TRBV19; d_gene: .; len: 14; j_gene: TRBJ1-5; abundance: .; CDR3aa: CASRPGHGNQPQHF; CDR3nt: TGTGCCAGTAGGCCGGGACATGGTAATCAGCCCCAGCATTTT
v_gene: TRBV2; d_gene: TRBD1; len: 14; j_gene: TRBJ1-3; abundance: .; CDR3aa: CASRDRALGNTIYF; CDR3nt: TGTGCCAGCAGAGACAGGGCGCTTGGAAACACCATATATTTT
v_gene: TRBV7-9; d_gene: TRBD1; len: 15; j_gene: TRBJ2-7; abundance: .; CDR3aa: CASSPRPGQGYEQYF; CDR3nt: TGTGCCAGCAGCCCCAGACCGGGACAGGGCTACGAGCAGTACTTC
v_gene: TRBV1; d_gene: .; len: 15; j_gene: TRBJ2-7; abundance: once; CDR3aa: CTSSQGQGSSYEQYF; CDR3nt: TGCACCAGCAGCCAAGGACAGGGGAGCTCCTACGAGCAGTACTTC
v_gene: TRBV7-9; d_gene: TRBD1; len: 15; j_gene: TRBJ2-7; abundance: .; CDR3aa: CASSLKGTGVYEQYF; CDR3nt: TGTGCCAGCAGCCTAAAAGGGACAGGGGTCTACGAGCAGTACTTC
v_gene: TRBV30; d_gene: .; len: 11; j_gene: TRBJ2-5; abundance: .; CDR3aa: CAWSGGETQYF; CDR3nt: TGTGCCTGGAGTGGAGGGGAGACCCAGTACTTC
v_gene: TRBV6-1; d_gene: TRBD2; len: 16; j_gene: TRBJ2-3; abundance: .; CDR3aa: CASSGGTSGRTDTQYF; CDR3nt: TGTGCCAGCAGTGGCGGGACTAGCGGGCGCACAGATACGCAGTATTTT
v_gene: TRBV6-5; d_gene: .; len: 14; j_gene: TRBJ1-6; abundance: few; CDR3aa: CASRGGSIGSPLHF; CDR3nt: TGTGCCAGTCGTGGAGGGAGTATCGGTTCACCCCTCCACTTT